These 26 T cell receptor beta chains came from one sample sequenced in a study of Ad26.COV2.S vaccination and SARS-CoV-2 variants. Repertoires were generated with immunoSEQ multiplex PCR, while TCRdb's copy carries only in-frame clones and drops some. The sample carries 400,000 to 500,000 clones, around 87% recorded once. Regarding treatment: 15 to 20 received Ad26.COV2.S at low or high dose, single or two shots; 5 received placebo; per-sample allocation not given. Sampling was performed 63 days after the first vaccine or placebo injection. The sequencing here drew on peripheral blood, taken in a trial of Ad26.COV2.S vaccine versus placebo. These receptors were collected from a person aged 18 to 59 who received the Ad26.COV2.S COVID-19 vaccine or a placebo.

The chain employs TRBV4-1 and TRBJ1-6; TRBD1 matches 7 bases. CDR1 is MGHRA and CDR2 is YSYEKL in the germline V gene. The length of the CDR3 is 17 residues. After removal of 0 bases from V and 10 bases from J, the junction contained 12 bases not matched to a gene. The CDR3 region has the DNA TGCGCCAGCAGCCAAGATTCGAGGGACAGACTTAGGTCACCCCTCCACTTT. Protein: CASSQDSRDRLRSPLHF.

There are a few counts of this clone. The rearrangement links TRBV18 to TRBJ1-4; D might be TRBD1 (6 bases). The V end was cut by 3 bases, the J end by 0 bases, with 14 bases between. The CDR3 is made up of 17 amino acids. The V gene's germline CDR1 is KGHSH and CDR2 LQKENI. Here the CDR3 reads CASSPDSFAATNEKLFF. In DNA form, the CDR3 reads TGTGCCAGCTCACCGGACAGTTTCGCTGCAACTAATGAAAAACTGTTTTTT. Full variable domain (outside the CDR3, taken from reference TRBV18 and TRBJ1-4): NAGVMQNPRHLVRRRGQEARLRCSPMKGHSHVYWYRQLPEEGLKFMVYLQKENIIDESGMPKERFSAEFPKEGPSILRIQQVVRGDSAAYFCASSPDSFAATNEKLFFGSGTQLSVL.

The chain employs TRBV5-6 and TRBJ2-7; no definite D call. This CDR3 has 16 amino acids. Germline V gene data show CDR1 as SGHDT and CDR2 as YYEEEE. V was clipped by 0 bases and J by 2 bases, with 15 bases between them. The DNA for the CDR3 is TGTGCCAGCAGCTTGGCTTCGTACGCCCGGACCTACGAGCAGTACTTC. It yields the protein CASSLASYARTYEQYF.

The chain carries TRBV4-2 and TRBJ2-5; 8 bases align to TRBD2. V gave up 4 bases and J gave up 2 bases; unmatched junction bases: 6. This CDR3 is built from 15 residues. Germline V CDR1 and CDR2: LGHNA, YNFKEQ. CDR3 bases: TGTGCCAGCAGCCGGTTAGCGGGGCCACAAGAGACCCAGTACTTC. It encodes CASSRLAGPQETQYF.

This clone was picked up a small number of times. The rearrangement uses TRBV25-1 and TRBJ1-1; D is possibly TRBD1 (5 bases). The CDR3 length is 14 residues. Trimming left V 5 bases short and J 1 base short, with 11 bases between. CDR1 is MGHDK, CDR2 SYGVNS, per germline. For the CDR3, the DNA is TGTGCCAGCAGTAGGGGCCTAGGGAACACTGAAGCTTTCTTT. Translating gives CASSRGLGNTEAFF.

The V gene is TRBV6-6, the J gene TRBJ2-7, with 8 bases that match TRBD2. With V trimmed by 8 bases and J by 4 bases, 10 bases remained unmatched. Germline loops: CDR1 MNHNY, CDR2 SVGAGI (reference sequence). The CDR3 totals 14 residues. CDR3 loop: CASCPGLVPYEQYF. The CDR3 coding sequence is TGTGCCAGCTGCCCGGGACTAGTGCCTTACGAGCAGTACTTC.

The V call is TRBV4-3, the J call TRBJ1-4, with D maybe TRBD1 (6 bases). The CDR3 is 15 amino acids. The V gene lost 4 bases and the J gene lost 8 bases, with 17 bases spanning the gap. CDR1 and CDR2 from the germline V gene are LGHNA and YSLEER. DNA for the CDR3: TGCGCCAGCAGCCCAGGGAAACGAGGGGGAGAAAAACTGTTTTTT. It codes for CASSPGKRGGEKLFF.

The genes are TRBV6-2 or TRBV6-3 and TRBJ2-5; tentative D call: TRBD1 (6 bases). The CDR3 covers 17 residues. The V and J ends lost 4 bases and 5 bases respectively, with 23 bases between them. Germline V gene lookup returns CDR1 MNHEY and CDR2 SVGEGT. The CDR3: CASSFNLPDSRGETQYF. DNA for the CDR3: TGTGCCAGCAGTTTCAACCTACCGGACTCGAGGGGGGAGACCCAGTACTTC.

This rearrangement joins TRBV7-6 to TRBJ2-3; tentatively, D is TRBD1 or TRBD2 (5 bases each). The CDR3 consists of 16 residues. The V end was cut by 1 base, the J end by 3 bases, with 14 bases between. CDR1 and CDR2 (germline): SGHVS, FNYEAQ. The CDR3, as DNA: TGTGCCAGCAGCTTAGGGTCGGGACGTTTGACAGATACGCAGTATTTT. Amino acid sequence: CASSLGSGRLTDTQYF. Full variable domain (missing parts from reference TRBV7-6 and TRBJ2-3): GAGVSQSPRYKVTKRGQDVALRCDPISGHVSLYWYRQALGQGPEFLTYFNYEAQQDKSGLPNDRFSAERPEGSISTLTIQRTEQRDSAMYRCASSLGSGRLTDTQYFGPGTRLTVL.

This chain joins TRBV15 and TRBJ2-1, with D hard to call. Germline V gene lookup returns CDR1 LNHNV and CDR2 YYDKDF (reference sequence). There are 15 residues in the CDR3. V was trimmed by 3 bases and J by 9 bases, leaving 18 bases between them. The CDR3 protein is CATSRGDRVFGEQFF. The CDR3 nucleotides are TGTGCCACCAGCAGGGGCGATCGGGTCTTCGGTGAGCAGTTCTTC.

V is TRBV5-1 and J is TRBJ2-3; 12 bases align to TRBD1. CDR1 is SGHRS, CDR2 YFSETQ, per germline. The V and J ends lost 3 bases and 3 bases, in that order; junction bases with no gene match: 8. This CDR3 comprises 17 residues. The CDR3 sequence: CASSSRRGQGATDTQYF. Written as DNA, the CDR3 is TGCGCCAGCAGCTCTCGTCGGGGACAGGGGGCTACAGATACGCAGTATTTT.

The genes are TRBV5-1 and TRBJ1-3; D unclear. The V end lost 3 bases, the J end lost 1 base, and 8 bases lay between the germline ends. The CDR3 consists of 14 residues. The germline V gene encodes CDR1 SGHRS and CDR2 YFSETQ. The CDR3 loop reads CASSSRDSGNTIYF. The DNA of the CDR3 is TGCGCCAGCAGCTCGAGGGATTCTGGAAACACCATATATTTT.

CDR3 protein: CASSLAQSYEQYF. DNA of the CDR3: TGTGCCAGCAGCTTAGCACAAAGCTACGAGCAGTACTTC. V is TRBV7-8 and J is TRBJ2-7; D remains ambiguous. Trimming left V 0 bases short and J 3 bases short, with 6 bases between. This CDR3 is built from 13 residues. CDR1 and CDR2 from the germline V gene are SGHVS and FQNEAQ. The variable domain in full, with the rest retrieved from reference TRBV7-8 and TRBJ2-7, is GAGVSQSPRYKVAKRGQDVALRCDPISGHVSLFWYQQALGQGPEFLTYFQNEAQLDKSGLPSDRFFAERPEGSVSTLKIQRTQQEDSAVYLCASSLAQSYEQYFGPGTRLTVT.

A few counts support this clone. The rearrangement links TRBV19 to TRBJ1-1; 10 positions agree with TRBD1. Germline assignment: CDR1 LNHDA and CDR2 SQIVND (reference sequence). V was pared by 4 bases and J by 4 bases, with 9 bases of the junction left unmatched. The CDR3 runs 16 residues. The CDR3 here is CASSRTSDRGVTEAFF. In DNA, the CDR3 is TGTGCCAGTAGTAGAACTTCGGACAGGGGGGTCACTGAAGCTTTCTTT.

The gene calls are TRBV7-8 and TRBJ1-1, with TRBD1 identical over 7 bases. Germline V lookup: CDR1 SGHVS, CDR2 FQNEAQ. Trimming cost V 5 bases and J 2 bases; bases outside gene matches: 5. CDR3 size: 14 residues. The CDR3 region has the DNA TGTGCCAGCAGCGCCGACAGGGCTAACACTGAAGCTTTCTTT. Its protein product is CASSADRANTEAFF.

The CDR3 loop is CASSIDPGLRDSPLHF. The CDR3 DNA is TGTGCCAGTAGTATTGATCCGGGCCTTAGGGATTCACCCCTCCACTTT. The genes are TRBV19 and TRBJ1-6; D ambiguous. V was clipped by 3 bases and J by 8 bases, with 17 bases between them. This CDR3 region has 16 residues. CDR1 is LNHDA and CDR2 is SQIVND in the germline V gene (reference sequence). The entire variable domain, with the rest obtained from reference TRBV19 and TRBJ1-6, is as follows: DGGITQSPKYLFRKEGQNVTLSCEQNLNHDAMYWYRQDPGQGLRLIYYSQIVNDFQKGDIAEGYSVSREKKESFPLTVTSAQKNPTAFYLCASSIDPGLRDSPLHFGNGTRLTVT.

The DNA for the CDR3 is TGCGCCAGCAGCTCAGTAGCGGGTAGCACAGATACGCAGTATTTT. It codes for CASSSVAGSTDTQYF. This chain joins TRBV5-1 and TRBJ2-3; the match to TRBD2 covers 7 bases. This CDR3 is 15 amino acids long. CDR1 is SGHRS and CDR2 is YFSETQ in the germline V gene. V lost 3 bases, J lost 0 bases, and 4 bases stayed unmatched.

This chain joins TRBV15 and TRBJ1-1, with D unclear. Germline V lookup: CDR1 LNHNV, CDR2 YYDKDF (reference sequence). The CDR3 sequence is 16 residues long. V was pared by 1 base and J by 1 base, with 13 bases between. CDR3 in amino acids: CATSRARVITNTEAFF. CDR3 in DNA: TGTGCCACCAGCAGAGCCCGGGTGATAACGAACACTGAAGCTTTCTTT. The full variable domain, completed using reference TRBV15 and TRBJ1-1, is DAMVIQNPRYQVTQFGKPVTLSCSQTLNHNVMYWYQQKSSQAPKLLFHYYDKDFNNEADTPDNFQSRRPNTSFCFLDIRSPGLGDTAMYLCATSRARVITNTEAFFGQGTRLTVV.

The J gene is TRBJ1-5, the V gene TRBV7-9; possible D gene TRBD1, 5 bases. Germline V gene lookup returns CDR1 SEHNR and CDR2 FQNEAQ (reference sequence). Trimming removed 3 bases at V and 7 bases at J, with 19 bases between. The CDR3 runs 16 residues. The CDR3 loop reads CASSFDWGENGQPQHF. The CDR3 DNA sequence: TGTGCCAGCAGCTTCGATTGGGGGGAAAATGGGCAGCCCCAGCATTTT. The complete variable domain, with remaining parts taken from reference TRBV7-9 and TRBJ1-5, reads DTGVSQNPRHKITKRGQNVTFRCDPISEHNRLYWYRQTLGQGPEFLTYFQNEAQLEKSRLLSDRFSAERPKGSFSTLEIQRTEQGDSAMYLCASSFDWGENGQPQHFGDGTRLSIL.

This chain joins TRBV7-6 and TRBJ1-3; tentative D call: TRBD1 (5 bases). The CDR3 has 15 amino acids. Germline assignment: CDR1 SGHVS and CDR2 FNYEAQ. Trimming took 5 bases from V and 1 from J, leaving 12 bases between them. The CDR3 sequence is CASSQETGSGNTIYF. The CDR3 DNA sequence: TGTGCCAGCAGCCAAGAAACAGGATCTGGAAACACCATATATTTT.

The rearrangement uses TRBV11-2 and TRBJ2-7; 7 bases are a match to TRBD1. The J segment lost 4 bases and the V segment lost 5 bases, leaving 8 bases of the junction unmatched. This CDR3 region has 14 residues. CDR1 and CDR2 (germline): SGHAT, FQNNGV. The CDR3 protein is CASSDRTGTYEQYF. The CDR3 coding sequence is TGTGCCAGCAGCGATCGGACAGGTACTTACGAGCAGTACTTC.

The chain joins TRBV9 to TRBJ2-4; D remains ambiguous. Trimming took 4 bases from V and 0 from J, leaving 11 bases between them. CDR1 is SGDLS and CDR2 is YYNGEE in the germline V gene. CDR3 length equals 15 residues. The CDR3 coding sequence is TGTGCCAGCAGCCCTTTCGCCCTAGCCAAAAACATTCAGTACTTC. This translates into CASSPFALAKNIQYF.

The rearrangement links TRBV29-1 to TRBJ2-7; 9 nucleotides align to TRBD1. V was pared by 2 bases and J by 6 bases, with 8 bases of the junction left unmatched. The CDR3 is 14 amino acids. Germline-derived CDR1 and CDR2 are SQVTM and ANQGSEA. The chain's CDR3 is CSVEFGTGIREQYF. The CDR3 bases are TGCAGCGTTGAATTTGGGACAGGGATTCGCGAGCAGTACTTC.

The chain combines TRBV11-2 with TRBJ1-1; D is undetermined. The V end lost 2 bases, the J end lost 1 base, and 8 bases lay between the germline ends. CDR1 SGHAT and CDR2 FQNNGV come from the germline V gene. There are 14 residues in the CDR3. In DNA form, the CDR3 reads TGTGCCAGCAGCTTACTAGGGAGGAACACTGAAGCTTTCTTT. It is translated as CASSLLGRNTEAFF.

The chain has TRBV2 and TRBJ2-7; 10 bases are a match to TRBD1. The germline V gene has CDR1 SNHLY and CDR2 FYNNEI. The CDR3 covers 14 residues. V shed 6 bases, J shed 6 bases, and the junction held 8 bases outside the gene matches. The CDR3, as DNA: TGTGCCAGCAGGGCCGGGACAGGGGCCCTCGAGCAGTACTTC. This translates into CASRAGTGALEQYF.

This chain joins TRBV14 and TRBJ2-3; no firm D call. Germline CDR1 and CDR2: SGHDN and FVKESK. This CDR3 is 14 amino acids long. Trimming shortened V by 4 bases and J by 5 bases, and 13 bases separated the two germline ends. CDR3 nucleotide sequence: TGTGCCAGCAGCCGCGCCCGTGAAGGAGATACGCAGTATTTT. Translation: CASSRAREGDTQYF.